These 7 T cell receptor beta chains were all obtained from the same sample, sequenced in a study of T cell responses to AZD1222 COVID-19 vaccine. Some clones are missing from TCRdb's copy, which holds only in-frame ones; the method was immunoSEQ multiplex PCR. This table has some 120,000 clones, more than 80% appearing once. Sequences were derived from peripheral blood, sampled on day 0 of AZD1222 vaccination. The receptors were sampled from an adult in good health.

The chain uses TRBV29-1 and TRBJ1-2; TRBD1 is a possible D gene (5 bases). The V end was cut by 2 bases, the J end by 0 bases, with 10 bases between. The V gene's germline CDR1 is SQVTM and CDR2 ANQGSEA. The CDR3 is made up of 14 amino acids. For the CDR3, the DNA is TGCAGCGTTGAAAGGTCAGGGACTAACTATGGCTACACCTTC. Protein: CSVERSGTNYGYTF.

The CDR3 region has the DNA TGTGCCAGCAGTGAAGTCTCAGTAGGGTATGGCTACACCTTC. It translates to CASSEVSVGYGYTF. The gene calls are TRBV2 and TRBJ1-2; D uncertain. The ends were cut back, 1 base at V and 5 bases at J, with 11 bases in the middle. This CDR3 spans 14 amino acids. Germline CDR1 and CDR2: SNHLY and FYNNEI.

The chain combines TRBV9 with TRBJ2-3; D might be TRBD1 (7 bases). V was clipped by 0 bases and J by 8 bases, with 13 bases between them. Germline V gives CDR1 SGDLS, CDR2 YYNGEE. The CDR3 is made up of 14 amino acids. The CDR3 bases are TGTGCCAGCAGCGTAGCCAGGGGGGCGGGTACGCAGTATTTT. This encodes CASSVARGAGTQYF.

The J gene is TRBJ2-7, the V gene TRBV5-4, with a possible D match to TRBD1 (5 bases). Germline values: CDR1 SGHNT, CDR2 YYREEE (reference sequence). V was trimmed by 0 bases and J by 2 bases, leaving 15 bases between them. This CDR3 region has 16 residues. The CDR3 is CASSLGAREITYEQYF. The DNA of the CDR3 is TGTGCCAGCAGCTTGGGGGCCAGGGAAATTACCTACGAGCAGTACTTC.

The chain uses TRBV19 and TRBJ1-2, with D tentatively TRBD1 (5 bases). The germline V gene has CDR1 LNHDA and CDR2 SQIVND (reference sequence). V lost 7 bases and J 5 bases, leaving 17 bases between the germline ends. This CDR3 has 14 residues. The CDR3 DNA reads TGTGCCAGTACCGACGGCCAGGGTAATTATGGCTACACCTTC. Its protein is CASTDGQGNYGYTF.

The V gene is TRBV2, the J gene TRBJ1-5, with D unclear. This CDR3 contains 14 residues. In germline, CDR1 is SNHLY, CDR2 FYNNEI. Deletions cut 8 bases from V and 2 bases from J, with 13 bases between. The CDR3: CASRGVSGNQPQHF. In nucleotides, the CDR3 is TGTGCCAGCCGTGGGGTTTCGGGCAATCAGCCCCAGCATTTT.

This clone appeared once. V and J are TRBV4-1 and TRBJ2-1; 12 bases fit TRBD2. From germline, CDR1 is MGHRA and CDR2 YSYEKL. V dropped 1 base and J dropped 7; count of bases not matched to a gene: 2. The CDR3 runs 15 residues. As DNA, the CDR3 is TGCGCCAGCAGCCAAGCCGGACTAGCGGGAAATGAGCAGTTCTTC. Its translation is CASSQAGLAGNEQFF.